This T cell receptor beta chain was sequenced for a study of post-analysis software for immune sequencing data. Overall study: Included courses were relapsing-remitting and secondary progressive multiple sclerosis; progressive-relapsing multiple sclerosis was also included.

There are many counts of this clonotype. The antigen remains undetermined. Every TCR beta cDNA library bore unique molecular identifiers. From the PCR reads, TCRdb called clonotypes with MiXCR, one entry per CDR3 protein. This table has around 260,000 distinct CDR3 sequences, 36% appearing once. Study-wide results and limits: With TRBV5-6, TRBV5-1 and TRBV20-1 included, about five TRBV segments were more frequent in patients than in controls. A significant reduction in normalized Chao1 diversity was observed in multiple sclerosis patients versus controls. Samples prepared in the same batch strongly co-clustered by F measure.

CDR1 is DFQATT and CDR2 is SNEGSKA in the germline V gene (reference sequence). With 8 bases clipped from V and 4 bases from J, the junction kept 12 bases outside the gene matches. There are 14 residues in the CDR3. The sequenced sample was blood. The clonotype comes from a girl aged 5-17 years with multiple sclerosis. The V gene is TRBV20-1, the J gene TRBJ2-3, with 7 nucleotides matching TRBD2. CDR3 amino acids: CSCPGEGLADTQYF. The DNA for the CDR3 is TGCAGTTGCCCTGGGGAGGGCCTCGCAGATACGCAGTATTTT.